This T cell receptor (beta chain) was recorded in a study of blood T cells in healthy people across ages. Study results and limitations: Expanded clonotype shifts may have been confounded, as the donors had an unknown CMV status. Older age went with lower TCR beta diversity per million T cells, in a roughly linear way.

Alongside a J-beta primer mix, a sample-barcoded 5' primer served in a second PCR lasting 7 to 11 cycles. TCRdb processed the 5' RACE reads anew with MiXCR; each CDR3 protein has one entry. This sample has some 800,000 distinct CDR3 sequences; roughly 44% occur once, and the top ten carry roughly a fifth. With respect to this clonotype: The antigen is undetermined.

V gave up 1 base and J gave up 2 bases, with 9 bases separating them. The CDR3 runs to 13 residues. Germline CDR1 is DFQATT and CDR2 is SNEGSKA (reference sequence). Sample: blood. The source is a man aged 60 to 69 in good health. This chain uses TRBV20-1 with TRBJ2-7; D call uncertain. As DNA, the CDR3 is TGCAGTGCTAGAGTAGGGATTACCTACGAGCAGTACTTC. Translating gives CSARVGITYEQYF.